This TCR beta chain was retrieved from a study of blood T cell repertoires in COVID-19. For the study at large: There were acute and convalescent COVID-19 samples, and they came from the United States, Italy and Spain. In each case, the material was cDNA or gDNA derived from T cells, B-cell-depleted T cells, or PBMCs.

As processed by the authors: It was from reference gene primer amplification that nucleated cell counts were estimated. Repertoires were generated with immunoSEQ multiplex PCR, while TCRdb's copy carries only in-frame clones and drops some. V and J calls and clone size are as listed in that table; D and trimming were resolved from the DNA. The sample has some 260,000 clones; roughly 85% are singletons. V lost 1 base and J lost 3; bases outside the gene matches: 9. This CDR3 is 16 amino acids long. The germline CDR1 and CDR2 sequences are LGHDT and YNNKEL (reference sequence). The sequencing sample was made of peripheral blood. The TCR originated in a woman aged 18-30 years with acute or convalescent COVID-19. The chain joins TRBV3-1 (or the pseudogene TRBV3-2) to TRBJ2-7; 7 positions match TRBD2. CDR3 sequence reads: CASSQVGLSGYYEQYF. Written as DNA, the CDR3 is TGTGCCAGCAGCCAAGTCGGACTTAGCGGGTACTACGAGCAGTACTTC.